This entry concerns a single T cell receptor beta chain. This clone was found a few times. No antigen is known for it. Base qualities are not provided; no much larger clone lies one nucleotide away. TCRbeta CDR3 regions were amplified from genomic DNA using the immunoSEQ Assay, a bias-controlled multiplex PCR. As for the original processing: The number of nucleated cells in each sample was estimated from the amplification of reference gene primers within the assay. Sequence reads were collapsed and filtered to measure the absolute abundance of every unique TCRbeta CDR3 rearrangement. Productive Simpson clonality was computed per sample as the square root of Simpson's diversity index over productive rearrangements. This is the immuneACCESS table as TCRdb keeps it, with only in-frame sequences that have V and J called. A part of the clones is gone; compared with another copy, unresolved V genes explain less than half, and the rest is unexplained. V, J and clone size reflect that table, while D and trimming were determined from the DNA. This sample is represented by about 97,000 clones; roughly 85% of them were singletons. About 1.8% of the sample comes from the top ten.

V is clipped by 0 bases and J by 0 bases, and the sequence between their germline boundaries is 11 bases long. As encoded in the germline V gene, CDR1 is SGHAT while CDR2 is FQNNGV. Counted from cysteine to phenylalanine, this CDR3 has 16 amino acids. The entry retains the CDR3 DNA only, 48 bases that are in frame from base 1. These data belong to a study of blood T cell repertoires in COVID-19 (TCRdb year 2020). Turning to the overall study: Samples from collaborators originated in the United States, Italy and Spain and spanned both the acute and convalescent phases of COVID-19. The material from the prospective study consisted of cDNA or gDNA derived from T cells, B-cell-depleted T cells, or PBMCs. Sample metadata almost always included a de-identified subject ID, COVID-19 status, age in years and sex. Deeply sampled blood TCRbeta repertoires from subjects exposed to, actively infected with, or recovered from COVID-19 were included in the dataset. Where HLA class I and class II types were available, the types were taken from metadata supplied by the sample provider, not from assay-based typing. The repertoires were released in a freely available public database intended as a resource for research on the immune response to SARS-CoV-2. The samples were drawn from the first 160 participants of the ongoing ImmuneRACE study and from some 1,300 subjects provided by 6 global collaborators.

Each collaborating institution followed its own protocols to collect whole blood in K2EDTA tubes. For TCRbeta analysis, collaborators shipped samples as frozen whole blood, isolated PBMCs, or DNA extracted from either of those sample types. Paper-wide results and their limitations: How much clinical and demographic metadata was included differed by source and by participant, and the metadata was provided uncurated.

This sequence uses TRBV11-2 and TRBJ1-2, with an unclear D gene assignment. The TCR comes from a woman in her seventies with active or convalescent COVID-19. The specimen was peripheral blood. The CDR3 here reads CASSLDTGRTNYGYTF. The DNA is as follows: TGTGCCAGCAGCTTAGACACCGGGAGAACTAACTATGGCTACACCTTC.